This section outlines one T cell receptor (beta chain) sequence together with its context. Study processing details: The authors estimated nucleated cell counts from reference gene primer amplification. The assay was immunoSEQ multiplex PCR, and TCRdb's table has in-frame clones only and misses some. V, J and clone size are those of that table, while D and trimming were read from the DNA. This sample yields under 150,000 clones, of which over 70% are seen a single time; 1.5% to 1.8% belongs to the top ten. The data stem from a study of blood T cell repertoires in COVID-19. Study information: The samples span acute and convalescent COVID-19 from the United States, Italy and Spain.

CDR3 length: 15 amino acids. Trimming took off 0 bases at V and 6 bases at J, with 15 bases between the two ends. CDR1 and CDR2 from the germline V gene are SGHNT and YYREEE (reference sequence). This sequence originates from a man between 50 and 59 years old with acute or convalescent COVID-19. The V call is TRBV5-4, the J call TRBJ1-1, with D perhaps TRBD1 (6 bases). The sample comprised peripheral blood. Here the CDR3 reads CASSLGYRVGAEAFF. The CDR3 DNA reads as TGTGCCAGCAGCTTGGGGTACAGGGTCGGTGCTGAAGCTTTCTTT.